The entry below describes one T cell receptor beta chain. The data were obtained in a study of CD8 T cells in Susac syndrome. RNA in amounts of about 0.45 to 1 ug was reverse transcribed with random hexamers. TCRdb redid the calling of the immunoSEQ multiplex PCR reads with MiXCR, one entry per CDR3 protein. The sample holds about 200,000 distinct CDR3 sequences, 80% to 95% seen once. Trimming at V came to 5 bases and at J to 7 bases, leaving 16 bases not matched to a gene. The CDR3 extends over 17 amino acids. Germline V gene data show CDR1 as SEHNR and CDR2 as FQNEAQ (reference sequence). TEMRA cells were FACS-enriched, and CD8+ and CD4+ T cells were isolated negatively.

The TCR originated in a human donor with multiple sclerosis. V is TRBV7-9 and J is TRBJ2-1, with 8 bases lining up with TRBD1. The sequenced sample consisted of CD8+ T cells from PBMCs. Here the CDR3 reads CASSPLLPGQAINEQFF. The DNA for the CDR3 is TGTGCCAGCAGCCCCCTACTCCCGGGACAGGCAATTAATGAGCAGTTCTTC. Full variable domain (missing parts from reference TRBV7-9 and TRBJ2-1): DTGVSQNPRHKITKRGQNVTFRCDPISEHNRLYWYRQTLGQGPEFLTYFQNEAQLEKSRLLSDRFSAERPKGSFSTLEIQRTEQGDSAMYLCASSPLLPGQAINEQFFGPGTRLTVL.